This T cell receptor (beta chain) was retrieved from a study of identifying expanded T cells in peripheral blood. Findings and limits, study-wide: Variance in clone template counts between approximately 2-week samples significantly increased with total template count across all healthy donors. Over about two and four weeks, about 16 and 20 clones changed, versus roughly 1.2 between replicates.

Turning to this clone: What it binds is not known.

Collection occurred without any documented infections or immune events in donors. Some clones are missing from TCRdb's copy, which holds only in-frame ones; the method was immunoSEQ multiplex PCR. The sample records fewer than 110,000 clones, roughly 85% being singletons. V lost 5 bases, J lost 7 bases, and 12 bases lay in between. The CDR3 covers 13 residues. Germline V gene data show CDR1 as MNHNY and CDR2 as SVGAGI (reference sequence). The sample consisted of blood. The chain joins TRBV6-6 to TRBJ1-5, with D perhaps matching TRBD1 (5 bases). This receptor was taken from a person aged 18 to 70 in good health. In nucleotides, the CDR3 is TGTGCCAGCAGTACAGGACTAGGACAGCCCCAGCATTTT. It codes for CASSTGLGQPQHF.